The clone carrying this TCR beta chain has at least ten counts. Its antigen is currently unknown. TCRdb re-called the multiplex PCR reads through MiXCR, storing one row per CDR3 protein. Counted here are around 120,000 distinct CDR3 sequences, 15% to 20% occurring once; the ten biggest clones make up 3% to 4%. The sample is drawn from a study of breast tumors, draining lymph nodes, adjacent tissues. The lymph nodes were axillary draining lymph nodes from breast cancer patients. The CDR3 covers 13 residues. Germline V CDR1 and CDR2: DFQATT, SNEGSKA (reference sequence). The V and J ends lost 8 bases and 4 bases respectively, with 17 bases between them. General observations from the study: Compared with basal-like, luminal-like tumors shared significantly more repertoire with nontumor tissue. Findings are consistent with lymph node origin and intratumoral expansion of most tumor T cells. Tumors had less TCR diversity than lymph nodes, more than nontumor tissue. Data only fit, rather than demonstrated, lymph node origin of most tumor T cells.

The genes are TRBV20-1 and TRBJ2-5; a weak D match, TRBD2 (7 bases). Material for sequencing was axillary lymph node tissue. This receptor was taken from a female donor with breast cancer. Some clones in this sample may be carry-over from other donors' samples. The CDR3 DNA reads TGCAGTATTAAAGGGGGGGTCGGAGAGACCCAGTACTTC. Protein sequence: CSIKGGVGETQYF.